This T cell receptor (beta chain) appears in the sequencing data of a study of T-cell memory formation after mild COVID-19. In the study overall: The TCR clusters were mostly specific to one donor.

TCRalpha and TCRbeta libraries used 5'RACE with constant-segment primers and UMIs. MiXCR was run by TCRdb on the 5' RACE reads, yielding one entry per CDR3 protein. This table has roughly 250,000 distinct CDR3 sequences, around 15% appearing once. The study, taken as a whole, reports: Within pre-infection memory, some responding clones were found, suggesting cross-reactive memory joined. Contracting CD8+ clones were enriched in EMRA, CD4+ mainly in CM and EM.

The CDR3 loop spans 14 amino acids. V lost 5 bases and J 2 bases, leaving 10 bases between the germline ends. Germline CDR1 and CDR2: SGHTA and FQGNSA. Worth noting for this clonotype: What it binds is not known.

The sequencing input was PBMCs or a T cell subset sorted from them (not recorded which). The sequence was collected from a man younger than 35 who had mild COVID-19 (a few samples of this study predate the infection). Cell type and time point are not known. V and J are TRBV7-2 and TRBJ1-5; D is undetermined. This CDR3 is CASSATRGNQPQHF. CDR3 sequence (DNA): TGTGCCAGCAGCGCGACACGGGGCAATCAGCCCCAGCATTTT.